This T cell receptor beta chain came from a study of blood T cell repertoires in COVID-19. For the study at large: The study drew acute and convalescent COVID-19 samples from the United States, Italy and Spain. PBMCs, B-cell-depleted T cells, or T cells were the source of the cDNA or gDNA that made up the material.

Germline V gene sequence: CDR1 SGHRS, CDR2 YFSETQ. The junction had 8 bases not matched to a gene; V was cut back by 5 bases and J by 7 bases. The CDR3 is made up of 13 amino acids. Only in-frame clones appear in the TCRdb table, and some are missing; sequencing was by immunoSEQ multiplex PCR. The data show approximately 210,000 clones, around 80% seen once. This sequence was found in a woman aged 40 to 50 with acute or convalescent COVID-19. The sample was peripheral blood. V is TRBV5-1 and J is TRBJ1-2; 7 positions match TRBD1. This chain's CDR3 is CASRPDRAGGYTF. CDR3 sequence (DNA): TGCGCCAGCAGGCCCGACAGGGCGGGTGGCTACACCTTC.